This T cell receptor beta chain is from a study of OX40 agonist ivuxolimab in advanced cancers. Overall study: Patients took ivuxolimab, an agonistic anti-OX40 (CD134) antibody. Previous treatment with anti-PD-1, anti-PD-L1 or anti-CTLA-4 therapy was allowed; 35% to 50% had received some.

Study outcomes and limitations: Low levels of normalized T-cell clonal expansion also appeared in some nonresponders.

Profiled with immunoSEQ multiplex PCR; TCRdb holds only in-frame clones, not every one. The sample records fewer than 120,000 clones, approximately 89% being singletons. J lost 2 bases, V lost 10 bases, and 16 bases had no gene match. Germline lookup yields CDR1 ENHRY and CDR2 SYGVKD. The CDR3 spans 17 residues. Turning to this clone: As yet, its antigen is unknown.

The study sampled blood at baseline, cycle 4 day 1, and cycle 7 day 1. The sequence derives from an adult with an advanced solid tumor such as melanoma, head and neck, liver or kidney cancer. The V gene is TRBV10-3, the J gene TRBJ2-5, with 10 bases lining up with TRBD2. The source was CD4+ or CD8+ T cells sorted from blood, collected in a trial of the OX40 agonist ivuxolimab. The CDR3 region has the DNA TGTGCCACTAAAGGCACTAGCGGGGCCGGGGGTCAAGAGACCCAGTACTTC. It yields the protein CATKGTSGAGGQETQYF.